These 2 T cell receptor beta chains came from one sample sequenced in a study of T cell responses to AZD1222 COVID-19 vaccine. The method was immunoSEQ multiplex PCR; TCRdb's version includes in-frame clones alone and lacks a portion of them. The sample holds about 130,000 clones; just over 90% are singletons and the top ten take 1.5% to 2%. The material sequenced was peripheral blood, taken on day 0 of AZD1222 vaccination. The receptors stem from an adult in good health.

At least ten counts were recorded for this clone. The chain couples TRBV28 to TRBJ2-7; the match to TRBD1 covers 7 bases. This CDR3 comprises 15 residues. Germline V lookup: CDR1 MDHEN, CDR2 SYDVKM. V shed 5 bases and J 6 bases; nucleotides not matched to a gene: 13. The CDR3 nucleotides read TGTGCCAGCAGTCCTCCCGGGACAGTCACCATCGAGCAGTACTTC. Protein sequence: CASSPPGTVTIEQYF. Full variable domain (remainder filled in from reference TRBV28 and TRBJ2-7): DVKVTQSSRYLVKRTGEKVFLECVQDMDHENMFWYRQDPGLGLRLIYFSYDVKMKEKGDIPEGYSVSREKKERFSLILESASTNQTSMYLCASSPPGTVTIEQYFGPGTRLTVT.

As regards this clone: Germline is not matched at one junction end, which may reflect a read error. The gene calls are TRBV6-5 and TRBJ1-5; D not resolved. The CDR3 sequence is 13 residues long. The germline V gene has CDR1 MNHEY and CDR2 SVGAGI. In DNA form, the CDR3 reads TGTGCCAGCAGCCCAACTGAAGTGACATGGGAGGATTTT. It translates to CASSPTEVTWEDF.